The 11 T cell receptor beta chains below come from one sample, sequenced in a study of shared clonotypes between healthy human individuals. TCRdb keeps only in-frame clones here, not all; method: immunoSEQ multiplex PCR. The table includes about 1 million clones, around 76% detected once. The material sequenced was memory CD4+ T cells sorted from blood. Noted subset: CD45RA-negative fraction. The source is a man younger than 35 in good health.

The chain combines TRBV7-2 with TRBJ2-6, with TRBD1 matching 11 bases. This CDR3 has 17 residues. Trimming took 5 bases from V and 3 from J; bases not matched to a gene: 6. The germline V gene has CDR1 SGHTA and CDR2 FQGNSA. CDR3 loop: CASSRRTGGVGANVLTF. The CDR3, as DNA: TGTGCCAGCAGCCGTAGGACAGGGGGCGTTGGGGCCAACGTCCTGACTTTC.

The V call is TRBV5-1, the J call TRBJ2-2; possible D gene TRBD2, 7 bases. Trimming took 0 bases from V and 7 from J, leaving 13 bases between them. Germline values: CDR1 SGHRS, CDR2 YFSETQ. The CDR3 runs 15 residues. Written as DNA, the CDR3 is TGCGCCAGCAGCTTGGTTGCGGGGGCAAACGGGGAGCTGTTTTTT. Translation gives CASSLVAGANGELFF. The full variable domain, in which reference TRBV5-1 and TRBJ2-2 provide the parts outside the CDR3, is KAGVTQTPRYLIKTRGQQVTLSCSPISGHRSVSWYQQTPGQGLQFLFEYFSETQRNKGNFPGRFSGRQFSNSRSEMNVSTLELGDSALYLCASSLVAGANGELFFGEGSRLTVL.

The rearrangement uses TRBV6-1 and TRBJ2-7, with unresolved D. Trimming pared 0 bases from V and 6 bases from J, leaving 9 bases between. The length of the CDR3 is 13 residues. Germline V lookup: CDR1 MNHNS, CDR2 SASEGT. CDR3 region: CASSEALGSEQYF. In DNA form, the CDR3 reads TGTGCCAGCAGTGAAGCGTTGGGTTCCGAGCAGTACTTC.

The rearrangement joins TRBV19 to TRBJ1-2; D is perhaps TRBD1 (6 bases). The germline V gene encodes CDR1 LNHDA and CDR2 SQIVND (reference sequence). V was trimmed by 4 bases and J by 4 bases, leaving 19 bases between them. The CDR3 covers 16 residues. CDR3 residues: CASSRLQGETTYGYTF. DNA of the CDR3: TGTGCCAGTAGTAGGCTACAGGGAGAGACTACCTATGGCTACACCTTC.

V usage is TRBV2 and J usage is TRBJ2-5; a possible D gene is TRBD2 (6 bases). The CDR3 consists of 15 residues. CDR1 is SNHLY, CDR2 FYNNEI, per germline. V was trimmed by 7 bases and J by 0 bases, leaving 15 bases between them. DNA of the CDR3: TGTGCCAGCACTGGCGAAGGGAGGTACCAAGAGACCCAGTACTTC. Residues: CASTGEGRYQETQYF.

The chain couples TRBV2 to TRBJ2-5; the match to TRBD1 covers 7 bases. The CDR3 covers 13 residues. CDR1 and CDR2 (germline): SNHLY, FYNNEI. V lost 6 bases to trimming and J lost 8 bases; unmatched junction nucleotides: 9. CDR3 region: CASSRDRWDTQYF. Here the CDR3 DNA reads TGTGCCAGCAGCCGGGACAGATGGGATACCCAGTACTTC.

The rearrangement links TRBV5-5 to TRBJ1-4, with a possible D match to TRBD1 (5 bases). Germline V gives CDR1 SGHKS, CDR2 YYEKEE (reference sequence). The CDR3 has 16 residues. V was shortened by 1 base and J by 0 bases, with 10 bases between the two germline ends. The CDR3 region is CASSLRGASTNEKLFF. The CDR3 DNA reads as TGTGCCAGCAGCTTGAGAGGGGCTTCAACTAATGAAAAACTGTTTTTT.

The V call is TRBV18, the J call TRBJ1-1; 7 nucleotides align to TRBD1. The CDR3 totals 15 residues. Germline V gene sequence: CDR1 KGHSH, CDR2 LQKENI. V lost 1 base and J lost 1; bases outside the gene matches: 3. CDR3 DNA sequence: TGTGCCAGCTCACCACAACAGGGGAGGAACACTGAAGCTTTCTTT. It yields the protein CASSPQQGRNTEAFF.

This clone was observed once. Other DNA sequences in this sample translate to the same CDR3. The chain carries TRBV5-1 and TRBJ2-1; 10 bases align to TRBD2. The CDR3 is 17 residues long. Germline CDR1 is SGHRS and CDR2 is YFSETQ. The J segment lost 4 bases and the V segment lost 0 bases, leaving 7 bases of the junction unmatched. The CDR3 loop is CASSLAASGRAYNEQFF. The CDR3 DNA reads TGCGCCAGCAGCTTGGCCGCTAGCGGGAGAGCATACAATGAGCAGTTCTTC.

The V and J genes are TRBV2 and TRBJ1-5, with D uncertain. CDR1 and CDR2 from the germline V gene are SNHLY and FYNNEI. The CDR3 runs to 17 residues. Trimming took off 4 bases at V and 0 bases at J, with 16 bases between the two ends. The CDR3 DNA follows: TGTGCCAGCAGTGCTCCCGGGAGTGGCGTTAGCAATCAGCCCCAGCATTTT. Residues: CASSAPGSGVSNQPQHF.

The chain joins TRBV20-1 to TRBJ2-3; D ambiguous. This CDR3 is 9 amino acids long. The germline gives CDR1 DFQATT, CDR2 SNEGSKA (reference sequence). V was shortened by 8 bases and J by 8 bases, with 8 bases between the two germline ends. CDR3 amino acids: CSPWATQYF. CDR3 in DNA: TGCAGTCCTTGGGCTACGCAGTATTTT.